A selection of T cell receptor beta chains follows, all from one sample in a study of T cells in Graves' hyperthyroidism and ophthalmopathy. TCRdb called the multiplex PCR reads again in MiXCR, with one record for every CDR3 protein. The sample lists approximately 370,000 distinct CDR3 sequences, about 17% occurring once. Sequences were obtained from blood. The source of these receptors is a woman under 40 with Graves' hyperthyroidism that later progressed to Graves' ophthalmopathy. The CDR3 runs from the conserved cysteine through the conserved F or W. A D gene is named only where the DNA matches it firmly. Not all rows give a size; the values are once, few, many and, for expanded clones, a class.

>TRBV7-4|few|NA|TRBJ2-7
CASSLDAPHEQYF
TGTGCCAGCAGCTTAGATGCTCCTCACGAGCAGTACTTC
>TRBV12-3/TRBV12-4|many|TRBD2|TRBJ2-1
CASSPLSGGAYNEQFF
TGTGCCAGCAGTCCCCTTAGCGGGGGGGCCTACAATGAGCAGTTCTTC
>TRBV5-1|many|TRBD2|TRBJ2-5
CASSVTSGGGVRETQYF
TGCGCCAGCAGCGTGACTAGCGGAGGAGGTGTTAGAGAGACCCAGTACTTC
>TRBV19|many|TRBD1|TRBJ2-7
CASSPGQGGYEQYF
TGTGCCAGTAGTCCCGGACAGGGCGGCTACGAGCAGTACTTC
>TRBV15|once|NA|TRBJ1-2
CATRSIRDQHGYTF
TGTGCCACCAGATCTATAAGGGATCAACATGGCTACACCTTC
>TRBV2|many|NA|TRBJ1-3
CASTLQAGTGNTIYF
TGTGCCAGCACCCTCCAGGCGGGGACTGGAAACACCATATATTTT
>TRBV20-1|NA|NA|TRBJ2-3
CSAPHGGIITDTQYF
TGCAGTGCCCCTCATGGGGGGATTATCACAGATACGCAGTATTTT
>TRBV7-9|many|NA|TRBJ2-7
CASSLESGYEQYF
TGTGCCAGCAGCTTAGAGAGCGGCTACGAGCAGTACTTC
>TRBV28|many|TRBD1|TRBJ1-5
CASRSDRDNQPQHF
TGTGCCAGCAGATCGGACAGGGACAATCAGCCCCAGCATTTT
>TRBV6-1|NA|TRBD1|TRBJ2-7
CASRVRDRGSYEQYF
TGTGCCAGCCGGGTCCGGGACAGGGGTTCCTACGAGCAGTACTTC
>TRBV5-5|many|NA|TRBJ1-2
CASSLWGDGYTF
TGTGCCAGCAGCTTGTGGGGCGATGGCTACACCTTC
>TRBV27|once|TRBD1|TRBJ2-1
CASSLEDRVFNEQFF
TGTGCCAGCAGTTTAGAGGACAGGGTATTCAATGAGCAGTTCTTC
>TRBV6-1|many|NA|TRBJ1-1
CASSSEAGVGPNTEAFF
TGTGCCAGCAGTTCTGAAGCCGGAGTGGGACCGAACACTGAAGCTTTCTTT
>TRBV18|many|TRBD2|TRBJ2-1
CASSPLRLAEYNEQFF
TGTGCCAGCTCACCTCTTCGACTAGCGGAATACAATGAGCAGTTCTTC
>TRBV14|many|NA|TRBJ2-1
CASSLSGGFDNEQFF
TGTGCCAGCAGCCTTTCGGGTGGCTTCGACAATGAGCAGTTCTTC
>TRBV28|many|NA|TRBJ2-1
CASRQIELRFYNEQFF
TGTGCCAGCAGACAAATAGAACTAAGATTTTACAATGAGCAGTTCTTC
>TRBV24-1|NA|TRBD1|TRBJ1-2
CATSDSIGGGYTF
TGTGCCACCAGTGATTCGATAGGGGGCGGCTACACCTTC
>TRBV7-2|NA|TRBD2|TRBJ2-6
CASRLGLAGAGANVLTF
TGTGCCAGCAGACTTGGACTAGCGGGGGCTGGGGCCAACGTCCTGACTTTC
>TRBV3-1|few|TRBD1|TRBJ2-7
CASSPRTGVAHEQYF
TGTGCCAGCAGCCCTAGGACAGGGGTCGCGCACGAGCAGTACTTC
>TRBV7-6|NA|NA|TRBJ2-7
CASSLFPGSYEQYF
TGTGCCAGCAGCTTATTCCCGGGGAGCTACGAGCAGTACTTC
>TRBV29-1|many|TRBD2|TRBJ2-1
CSVEWTSRYNEQFF
TGCAGCGTTGAATGGACTAGCAGATACAATGAGCAGTTCTTC
>TRBV12-3/TRBV12-4|many|NA|TRBJ2-5
CASSLLVGGQETQYF
TGTGCCAGCAGTTTACTCGTAGGGGGGCAAGAGACCCAGTACTTC
>TRBV27|many|NA|TRBJ2-3
CASMTLGGTDTQYF
TGTGCCAGCATGACATTAGGGGGCACAGATACGCAGTATTTT
>TRBV25-1|many|NA|TRBJ2-3
CASSDTQMSTDTQYF
TGTGCCAGCAGTGATACGCAGATGAGCACAGATACGCAGTATTTT
>TRBV11-2|NA|TRBD2|TRBJ2-3
CASSLRGPGLAGADTQYF
TGTGCCAGCAGTTTGCGGGGGCCCGGACTAGCGGGGGCAGATACGCAGTATTTT
>TRBV19|NA|NA|TRBJ2-3
CASSTPRGAPSTDTQYF
TGTGCCAGTAGTACCCCCAGGGGGGCTCCAAGCACAGATACGCAGTATTTT